This T cell receptor (beta chain) is from a study of blood T cell repertoires in COVID-19. Overall study: PBMCs, B-cell-depleted T cells, or T cells were the source of the cDNA or gDNA that made up the material.

V gave up 7 bases and J gave up 8 bases, with 11 bases separating them. The CDR3 covers 11 residues. Germline lookup yields CDR1 MNHEY and CDR2 SVGAGI. Original methodology: From reference gene primer amplification, estimates of nucleated cell counts were derived. Clones were read by immunoSEQ multiplex PCR, and TCRdb kept only the in-frame ones, dropping some. Clonal size and the V and J genes are those of that table, whereas D and trimming came from the DNA. The sample yields 40,000 or so clones, approximately 86% seen once. This clonotype was sampled from a man aged 40-55 years with active COVID-19. This sequence joins TRBV6-5 and TRBJ1-1; no clear D. The sequenced sample consisted of peripheral blood. The CDR3 reads CASTLGREAFF. For the CDR3, the DNA is TGTGCCAGCACCTTAGGCAGGGAAGCTTTCTTT.